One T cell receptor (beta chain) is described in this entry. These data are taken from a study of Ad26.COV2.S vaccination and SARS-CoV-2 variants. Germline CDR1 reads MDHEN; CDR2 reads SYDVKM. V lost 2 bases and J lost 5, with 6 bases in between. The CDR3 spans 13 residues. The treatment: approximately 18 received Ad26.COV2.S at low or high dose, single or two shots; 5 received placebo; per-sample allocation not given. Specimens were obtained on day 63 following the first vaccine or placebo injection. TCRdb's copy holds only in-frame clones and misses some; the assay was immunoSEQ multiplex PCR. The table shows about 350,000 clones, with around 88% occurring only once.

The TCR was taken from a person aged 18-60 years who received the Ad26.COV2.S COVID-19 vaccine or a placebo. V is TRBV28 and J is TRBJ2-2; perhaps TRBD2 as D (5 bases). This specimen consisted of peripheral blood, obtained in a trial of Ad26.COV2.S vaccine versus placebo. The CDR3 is CASSLGGTGELFF. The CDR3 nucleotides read TGTGCCAGCAGTTTAGGAGGAACCGGGGAGCTGTTTTTT.